Listed below are T cell receptor beta chains from one sample, sequenced in a study of cytomegalovirus exposure and HLA in healthy donors. Generated by immunoSEQ multiplex PCR, the TCRdb table keeps only in-frame clones and is missing some. The repertoire holds tens of thousands of clones, with roughly nine tenths as singletons. The sequenced sample was PBMCs. The origin of the receptors is a young man in good health and CMV-seronegative. Both conserved end residues are part of each CDR3. D genes are given only for firm matches. Not every row has a clone size; where given, it reads once, few, many or a size class.

>few|TRBV6-1|TRBJ1-1|.
CASSEVEHTEAFF
TGTGCCAGCAGTGAAGTTGAGCACACTGAAGCTTTCTTT
>once|TRBV5-1|TRBJ2-1|TRBD2
CASRPGLVYYNEQFF
TGCGCCAGCAGACCGGGACTAGTGTATTACAATGAGCAGTTCTTC
>.|TRBV9|TRBJ2-6|.
CASSVALTGGLAGTGANVLTF
TGTGCCAGCAGCGTAGCTCTCACAGGGGGACTAGCAGGTACTGGGGCCAACGTCCTGACTTTC
>.|TRBV12-5|TRBJ2-7|.
CASDLRGEQYF
TGTGCTAGTGATCTACGGGGCGAGCAGTACTTC
>.|TRBV28|TRBJ1-1|.
CASMDRPMNTEAFF
TGTGCCAGCATGGACAGACCCATGAACACTGAAGCTTTCTTT
>.|TRBV5-1|TRBJ2-3|.
CASSPSGTDTQYF
TGCGCCAGCAGCCCGTCGGGCACAGATACGCAGTATTTT
>.|TRBV11-2|TRBJ2-1|.
CASSLERALLQNEQFF
TGTGCCAGCAGCCTCGAGCGGGCCCTCCTCCAAAATGAGCAGTTCTTC
>.|TRBV6-5|TRBJ1-1|.
CASSYSGEGRGAEAFF
TGTGCCAGCAGTTACTCGGGGGAGGGCAGGGGCGCTGAAGCTTTCTTT
>.|TRBV7-6|TRBJ1-3|TRBD1
CASSLNQGAPGNTIYF
TGTGCCAGCAGCTTAAACCAGGGGGCGCCTGGAAACACCATATATTTT
>.|TRBV5-5|TRBJ2-3|.
CASSLVEGEAGGTDTQYF
TGTGCCAGCAGCTTGGTGGAAGGGGAGGCGGGCGGCACAGATACGCAGTATTTT
>.|TRBV7-9|TRBJ2-1|TRBD2
CASSLSLAGSYNEQFF
TGTGCCAGCAGCTTAAGTCTAGCGGGCTCCTACAATGAGCAGTTCTTC
>.|TRBV29-1|TRBJ2-7|TRBD2
CSTSSGTYEQYF
TGCAGCACCTCTAGCGGAACCTACGAGCAGTACTTC
>.|TRBV10-3|TRBJ2-3|TRBD2
CAISDTSGSSKADTQYF
TGTGCCATCAGTGATACTAGCGGGAGTAGTAAGGCAGATACGCAGTATTTT
>many|TRBV28|TRBJ2-5|TRBD2
CASRRLAGGGGETQYF
TGTGCCAGCAGGAGACTAGCGGGAGGCGGGGGAGAGACCCAGTACTTC
>.|TRBV19|TRBJ2-6|TRBD1
CASSQTGGSGANVLTF
TGTGCCAGTAGTCAGACAGGGGGCTCTGGGGCCAACGTCCTGACTTTC
>once|TRBV5-4|TRBJ2-1|.
CASSSPLGGPYNEQFF
TGTGCCAGCAGCTCCCCCCTGGGGGGACCCTACAATGAGCAGTTCTTC
>few|TRBV25-1|TRBJ2-7|.
CASTPGGYEQYF
TGTGCCAGCACTCCCGGAGGTTACGAGCAGTACTTC
>.|TRBV6-5|TRBJ2-7|TRBD1
CASNKGQGTTYEQYF
TGTGCCAGCAACAAGGGACAGGGGACGACCTACGAGCAGTACTTC
>few|TRBV6-4|TRBJ2-7|.
CARPTEQYF
TGTGCCCGTCCTACCGAGCAGTACTTC
>.|TRBV6-6|TRBJ1-5|.
CASSGAGHQPQHF
TGTGCCAGCAGTGGGGCAGGACATCAGCCCCAGCATTTT
>.|TRBV28|TRBJ2-1|.
CASRLFGEQFF
TGTGCCAGCAGACTTTTTGGTGAGCAGTTCTTC
>once|TRBV4-3|TRBJ2-1|.
CASSQVVSAGARGGQFF
TGCGCCAGCAGCCAAGTTGTTAGTGCGGGGGCCAGAGGGGGGCAGTTCTTC
>.|TRBV7-3|TRBJ1-2|.
CASSPRVYGYTF
TGTGCCAGCAGCCCTCGGGTCTATGGCTACACCTTC
>.|TRBV5-6|TRBJ1-4|.
CASSYQGRDEKLFF
TGTGCCAGCAGCTATCAGGGGAGGGATGAAAAACTGTTTTTT
>.|TRBV28|TRBJ2-7|.
CASSKTSPSSYEQYF
TGTGCCAGCAGCAAAACTTCCCCTAGCTCCTACGAGCAGTACTTC
>.|TRBV9|TRBJ2-3|TRBD2
CASSAGTSGPDTQYF
TGTGCCAGCAGCGCAGGGACTAGCGGGCCGGATACGCAGTATTTT
>.|TRBV5-4|TRBJ2-1|TRBD2
CASSLASGPYNEQFF
TGTGCCAGCAGCTTGGCTAGCGGACCTTACAATGAGCAGTTCTTC
>few|TRBV14|TRBJ2-1|TRBD2
CASSLRTSGSYNEQFF
TGTGCCAGCAGCCTAAGGACTAGCGGGAGCTACAATGAGCAGTTCTTC
>once|TRBV9|TRBJ2-2|TRBD1
CASSRYGDRVTGELFF
TGTGCCAGCAGCAGATACGGGGACAGGGTTACCGGGGAGCTGTTTTTT
>.|TRBV7-2|TRBJ2-7|.
CASSLNREQYEQYF
TGTGCCAGCAGCTTAAATCGGGAGCAGTACGAGCAGTACTTC
>.|TRBV7-3|TRBJ2-2|TRBD1
CASSPGGRGYTGELFF
TGTGCCAGCAGCCCAGGGGGCAGAGGTTACACCGGGGAGCTGTTTTTT
>.|TRBV28|TRBJ2-7|TRBD2
CASSPRLAGEYEQYF
TGTGCCAGCAGCCCCCGACTAGCGGGAGAGTACGAGCAGTACTTC
>.|TRBV7-8|TRBJ1-2|TRBD1
CASSPRTGVNGYTF
TGTGCCAGCAGCCCGCGGACAGGGGTAAACGGCTACACCTTC
>.|TRBV7-9|TRBJ2-5|.
CASSPTWETQYF
TGTGCCAGCAGCCCGACATGGGAGACCCAGTACTTC
>.|TRBV28|TRBJ1-1|TRBD1
CASSWTGIMNTEAFF
TGTGCCAGCAGTTGGACAGGGATAATGAACACTGAAGCTTTCTTT
>.|TRBV19|TRBJ2-7|TRBD1
CASSVGQGTYEQYF
TGTGCCAGTAGTGTAGGACAGGGCACCTACGAGCAGTACTTC
>.|TRBV7-9|TRBJ1-3|.
CASSRHGLNAGNTIYF
TGTGCCAGCAGCCGACACGGACTTAATGCTGGAAACACCATATATTTT
>.|TRBV28|TRBJ1-5|.
CASSLARGSMQPQHF
TGTGCCAGCAGTTTAGCCAGGGGTAGTATGCAGCCCCAGCATTTT
>.|TRBV27|TRBJ2-2|TRBD1
CASLGTGGTGELFF
TGTGCCAGCCTAGGGACAGGGGGTACCGGGGAGCTGTTTTTT
>.|TRBV25-1|TRBJ1-2|.
CASSPGGGYTF
TGTGCCAGCAGTCCGGGGGGCGGCTACACCTTC
>.|TRBV11-2|TRBJ2-3|TRBD2
CASSQTGLAAKLTDTQYF
TGTGCCAGCAGCCAGACGGGACTAGCGGCCAAACTCACAGATACGCAGTATTTT
>.|TRBV2|TRBJ2-5|TRBD2
CASSSIAGGETQYF
TGTGCCAGCAGTTCAATAGCGGGAGGGGAGACCCAGTACTTC
>.|TRBV19|TRBJ1-2|TRBD1
CASSIGTAYGYTF
TGTGCCAGTAGTATTGGGACAGCCTATGGCTACACCTTC
>.|TRBV7-2|TRBJ1-2|.
CASSYSRDYYGYTF
TGTGCCAGCAGCTATAGCCGAGACTACTATGGCTACACCTTC
>.|TRBV9|TRBJ2-3|.
CASSLTDTQYF
TGTGCCAGCAGCCTCACAGATACGCAGTATTTT
>.|TRBV6-1|TRBJ2-5|TRBD1
CASSESWGQGSSTQYF
TGTGCCAGCAGTGAATCCTGGGGACAGGGGTCATCGACCCAGTACTTC
>.|TRBV30|TRBJ2-7|.
CACEGLSYEQYF
TGTGCCTGCGAAGGACTGTCTTACGAGCAGTACTTC
>.|TRBV5-1|TRBJ2-7|.
CASSFEPGYEQYF
TGCGCCAGCAGCTTCGAGCCCGGCTACGAGCAGTACTTC
>.|TRBV21-1|TRBJ2-2|.
CASSKVKPARGTGELFF
TGTGCCAGCAGCAAAGTCAAACCGGCCCGGGGCACCGGGGAGCTGTTTTTT
>.|TRBV30|TRBJ1-3|.
CAWSTPRLGRENTIYF
TGTGCCTGGAGTACACCCCGCTTGGGCAGAGAAAACACCATATATTTT
>once|TRBV28|TRBJ2-7|.
CASSLTAPGTYEQYF
TGTGCCAGCAGTTTAACGGCCCCGGGGACCTACGAGCAGTACTTC
>.|TRBV7-2|TRBJ2-1|TRBD2
CASSRNFGQGGGRAVQFF
TGTGCCAGCAGCCGAAATTTTGGGCAGGGTGGCGGGAGGGCCGTGCAGTTCTTC
>.|TRBV6-5|TRBJ1-5|TRBD1
CASKQDRDRGQPQHF
TGTGCCAGCAAACAGGACCGGGACAGGGGACAGCCCCAGCATTTT